These 8 T cell receptor beta chains came from one sample sequenced in a study of blood T cell repertoires in COVID-19 (dated by TCRdb to 2020 to 2022). Library method: the immunoSEQ multiplex PCR assay. TCRdb carries this immuneACCESS record with in-frame sequences only. Its versions omit some clonotypes, under half of them owing to an unresolved V gene in the studies checked, with the rest unexplained. The table for this sample lists approximately 300,000 clones; about nine tenths of them were counted only once. Around 3.5% of the sample rests with the top ten. The specimen was peripheral blood. Receptors originate from a woman aged 40 to 50 with acute or convalescent COVID-19.

The chain carries TRBV25-1 and TRBJ2-3; D is ambiguous. Trimming took off 1 base at V and 2 bases at J, with 7 bases between the two ends. The germline CDR1 and CDR2 sequences are MGHDK and SYGVNS. This CDR3 is built from 14 residues. CDR3 nucleotides: TGTGCCAGCAGTGAATTGCGCTCCACAGATACGCAGTATTTT. It codes for CASSELRSTDTQYF.

The chain couples TRBV7-3 to TRBJ1-2; 9 bases are shared with TRBD1. Germline assignment: CDR1 SGHTA and CDR2 FQGTGA. The ends lost 3 bases at V and 7 bases at J; junction bases unmatched: 3. The CDR3 is made up of 13 amino acids. CDR3 region: CASSFDRGGGYTF. CDR3 bases: TGTGCCAGCAGCTTCGACAGGGGGGGTGGCTACACCTTC.

V and J are TRBV5-5 and TRBJ2-5; 7 nucleotides agree with TRBD1. The length of the CDR3 is 16 residues. Germline CDR1 SGHKS, CDR2 YYEKEE (reference sequence). Trimming removed 1 base from V and 6 bases from J; junction bases left unmatched: 12. The CDR3 DNA reads as TGTGCCAGCAGCTTGTTGGAACAGGGGACGAGTAAGACCCAGTACTTC. Its translation: CASSLLEQGTSKTQYF.

V gene TRBV24-1 combines with J gene TRBJ1-2, with no clear D. The CDR3 is 16 residues long. The germline V gene encodes CDR1 KGHDR and CDR2 SFDVKD. V was pared by 1 base and J by 4 bases, with 15 bases between. The CDR3 is CATSDFLPTPIYGYTF. The CDR3 nucleotides read TGTGCCACCAGTGATTTCCTCCCGACACCAATCTATGGCTACACCTTC.

The gene calls are TRBV5-1 and TRBJ1-1; D not resolved. Germline values: CDR1 SGHRS, CDR2 YFSETQ. Between the trimmed V and J ends, which lost 3 bases and 4 bases, there was a span of 19 bases. This CDR3 region has 16 residues. The CDR3 sequence is CASSSRRRVLSTEAFF. The DNA for the CDR3 is TGCGCCAGCAGCTCCCGTAGGAGGGTACTGAGCACTGAAGCTTTCTTT.

The rearrangement links TRBV2 to TRBJ1-3; no reliable D call. The CDR3 is 14 residues long. From germline, CDR1 is SNHLY and CDR2 FYNNEI. Trimming took 3 bases from V and 4 from J, leaving 10 bases between them. CDR3 in amino acids: CASSDYGLGNTIYF. The CDR3 bases are TGTGCCAGCAGTGATTACGGTTTGGGAAACACCATATATTTT.

This clone was found a few times. The V call is TRBV4-1, the J call TRBJ1-1, with TRBD1 identical over 8 bases. Germline CDR1 and CDR2: MGHRA and YSYEKL. With 4 bases clipped from V and 0 bases from J, the junction kept 10 bases outside the gene matches. CDR3 length: 17 amino acids. The DNA of the CDR3 is TGCGCCAGCAGCCGACAGGGGTTGAGCCTCATGAACACTGAAGCTTTCTTT. Residues: CASSRQGLSLMNTEAFF.

V gene TRBV9 combines with J gene TRBJ1-1, with D hard to call. CDR3 length: 13 residues. The germline CDR1 and CDR2 sequences are SGDLS and YYNGEE. Between the trimmed V and J ends, which lost 3 bases and 1 base, there was a span of 7 bases. CDR3 amino acids: CASSARENTEAFF. DNA for the CDR3: TGTGCCAGCAGCGCCCGGGAGAACACTGAAGCTTTCTTT. Full variable domain (remainder filled in from reference TRBV9 and TRBJ1-1): DSGVTQTPKHLITATGQRVTLRCSPRSGDLSVYWYQQSLDQGLQFLIQYYNGEERAKGNILERFSAQQFPDLHSELNLSSLELGDSALYFCASSARENTEAFFGQGTRLTVV.